Listed here are 2 T cell receptor beta chains from one sample, sequenced in a study of OX40 agonist ivuxolimab in advanced cancers. The method was immunoSEQ multiplex PCR; TCRdb's version includes in-frame clones alone and lacks a portion of them. The table includes 55,000 to 65,000 clones, around 85% detected once. Source: CD4+ or CD8+ T cells sorted from blood, taken in a trial of the OX40 agonist ivuxolimab. The receptors stem from an adult with an advanced solid tumor such as melanoma, head and neck, liver or kidney cancer.

The chain couples TRBV19 to TRBJ2-7, with 11 bases that match TRBD1. Germline trimming cut 8 bases from V and 3 bases from J; bases unmatched to any gene: 6. Germline V gene data show CDR1 as LNHDA and CDR2 as SQIVND (reference sequence). The CDR3 is 14 residues long. The DNA for the CDR3 is TGTGCCAGTTCAGCGGGACAGGGGGTCTACGAGCAGTACTTC. This encodes CASSAGQGVYEQYF.

This sequence joins TRBV29-1 and TRBJ2-1, with a weak D call TRBD1 (6 bases). CDR1 and CDR2 (germline): SQVTM, ANQGSEA. There are 12 residues in the CDR3. Deletions cut 7 bases from V and 8 bases from J, with 15 bases between. CDR3 region: CSAKTGSDEQFF. DNA for the CDR3: TGCAGCGCCAAGACAGGATCGGATGAGCAGTTCTTC.